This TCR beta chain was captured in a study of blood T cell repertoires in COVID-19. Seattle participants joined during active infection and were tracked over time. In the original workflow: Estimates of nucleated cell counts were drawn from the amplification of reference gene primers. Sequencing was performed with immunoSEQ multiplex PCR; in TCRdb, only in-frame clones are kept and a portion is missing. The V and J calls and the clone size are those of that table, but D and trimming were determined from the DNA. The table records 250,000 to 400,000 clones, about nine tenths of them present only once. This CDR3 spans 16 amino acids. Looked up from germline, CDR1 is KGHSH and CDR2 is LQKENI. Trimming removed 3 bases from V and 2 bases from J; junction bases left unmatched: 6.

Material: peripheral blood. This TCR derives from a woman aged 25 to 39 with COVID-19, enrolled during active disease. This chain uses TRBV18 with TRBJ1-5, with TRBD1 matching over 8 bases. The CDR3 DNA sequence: TGTGCCAGCTCACCGGGGCAGGGGGCTGGCAATCAGCCCCAGCATTTT. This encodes CASSPGQGAGNQPQHF.